Each of the 10 T cell receptor beta chains below was sequenced from the same sample in a study of early T cells in non-severe SARS-CoV-2 infection. MiXCR, applied by TCRdb to the 5' RACE reads, yields one record per CDR3 protein. The sample shows under 85,000 distinct CDR3 sequences, over 9.5% of them seen only once. The sequencing used whole blood, collected at baseline. These receptors were collected from an adult who was a healthcare worker with PCR-confirmed SARS-CoV-2 infection or an uninfected control (not recorded which).

There are a few counts of this clonotype. The chain's CDR3 is CAISGRDGLGDNEQFF. CDR3 sequence (DNA): TGTGCCATCAGTGGGCGGGACGGTTTGGGTGACAATGAGCAGTTCTTC. The genes are TRBV10-3 and TRBJ2-1; a possible D gene is TRBD2 (6 bases). The V end lost 4 bases, the J end lost 5 bases, and 18 bases lay between the germline ends. The CDR3 is 16 residues long. Germline lookup yields CDR1 ENHRY and CDR2 SYGVKD.

In its sample, this clonotype was seen many times. The chain is built from TRBV10-3 and TRBJ2-5; no clear D gene. Trimming shortened V by 3 bases and J by 1 base, and 18 bases separated the two germline ends. Germline V gene lookup returns CDR1 ENHRY and CDR2 SYGVKD. This CDR3 region has 17 residues. The CDR3 loop reads CAISDPTNRHLQETQYF. As DNA, the CDR3 is TGTGCCATCAGTGACCCCACAAATCGACACCTCCAAGAGACCCAGTACTTC.

The rearrangement links TRBV18 to TRBJ1-2, with 7 bases aligning to TRBD1. The CDR3 length is 14 residues. Germline-derived CDR1 and CDR2 are KGHSH and LQKENI. V trimming: 5 bases; J trimming: 5 bases; junction bases outside the gene matches: 8. CDR3 in DNA: TGTGCCAGCTCAGACCGCCAGGGGGAATATGGCTACACCTTC. Translating gives CASSDRQGEYGYTF.

This clonotype was detected only a few times. The chain recombines TRBV6-1 with TRBJ2-3; tentatively, D is TRBD2 (6 bases). V was pared by 1 base and J by 14 bases, with 13 bases between. Per the germline V gene, CDR1 is MNHNS and CDR2 is SASEGT. The CDR3 is 12 residues long. The CDR3 coding sequence is TGTGCCAGCAGTGAAGTTCGGACTAATCCGTATTTT. Translating it yields CASSEVRTNPYF.

This clonotype has just a few counts. The CDR3 loop is CASSQDLPRGGAKNIQYF. CDR3 nucleotides: TGCGCCAGCAGCCAAGATCTACCGAGGGGGGGAGCCAAAAACATTCAGTACTTC. The rearrangement joins TRBV4-1 to TRBJ2-4; TRBD2 might be the D (7 bases). Trimming removed 0 bases from V and 0 bases from J, with 15 bases in between. The CDR3 has 18 residues. Germline V gene data show CDR1 as MGHRA and CDR2 as YSYEKL.

This clonotype has just a few counts. This chain connects TRBV3-1 to TRBJ2-7; D perhaps matches TRBD2 (5 bases). The V gene lost 0 bases and the J gene lost 3 bases, with 12 bases spanning the gap. In germline, CDR1 is LGHDT, CDR2 YNNKEL (reference sequence). CDR3 size: 15 residues. CDR3 bases: TGTGCCAGCAGCCAAGAAATTCAGGACTTCTACGAGCAGTACTTC. Translating it yields CASSQEIQDFYEQYF.

This clonotype showed up just a few times. This chain connects TRBV29-1 to TRBJ1-2, with a possible D match to TRBD1 (5 bases). CDR3 length: 13 amino acids. In germline, CDR1 is SQVTM, CDR2 ANQGSEA. V lost 3 bases, J lost 4 bases, and 12 bases lay in between. The CDR3 DNA sequence: TGCAGCGTTGATAGTACAGGATTCTATGGCTACACCTTC. This codes for CSVDSTGFYGYTF.

This clonotype was found a few times. V usage is TRBV7-2 and J usage is TRBJ2-7; 7 bases are shared with TRBD1. Per germline, CDR1 SGHTA and CDR2 FQGNSA. The CDR3 extends over 14 amino acids. The trim removed 7 bases at V and 2 bases at J, leaving 8 bases unmatched. The CDR3 is CASNHPGTAYEQYF. The DNA for the CDR3 is TGTGCCAGCAACCACCCCGGGACAGCCTACGAGCAGTACTTC. The entire variable domain, with the rest obtained from reference TRBV7-2 and TRBJ2-7, is as follows: GAGVSQSPSNKVTEKGKDVELRCDPISGHTALYWYRQSLGQGLEFLIYFQGNSAPDKSGLPSDRFSAERTGGSVSTLTIQRTQQEDSAVYLCASNHPGTAYEQYFGPGTRLTVT.

V usage is TRBV7-2 and J usage is TRBJ2-5; TRBD2 aligns across 9 bases. This CDR3 region has 15 residues. Trimming removed 3 bases from V and 4 bases from J; junction bases left unmatched: 6. From germline, CDR1 is SGHTA and CDR2 FQGNSA. CDR3 DNA sequence: TGTGCCAGCAGCTTTTATAGCGGGAGTGGAGAGACCCAGTACTTC. It yields the protein CASSFYSGSGETQYF.

This chain connects TRBV12-3 or TRBV12-4 to TRBJ1-2, with D uncertain. V shed 3 bases and J shed 4 bases, with 12 bases lying between them. The length of the CDR3 is 14 residues. CDR3 coding DNA: TGTGCCAGCAGTTTTTTTGCGGGTCCCTATGGCTACACCTTC. Amino acid sequence: CASSFFAGPYGYTF.